This entry lists 12 T cell receptor beta chains sequenced from one sample in a study of shared clonotypes between healthy human individuals. Produced via immunoSEQ multiplex PCR; TCRdb's table is partial and in-frame only. This sample yields 1.5 million to 2.5 million clones, of which approximately 94% are seen a single time; 1% to 1.5% belongs to the top ten. Terminally differentiated effector memory CD45RA+ cells were excluded from the naive CD8 cells, which were CD45RO-negative and positively selected for CCR7. The sample comprised naive CD8+ T cells sorted from blood. These TCRs come from a man younger than 35 in good health.

This clone was seen a single time. This chain joins TRBV9 and TRBJ2-2, with 7 bases identical to TRBD2. From germline, CDR1 is SGDLS and CDR2 YYNGEE. The junction had 8 bases not matched to a gene; V was cut back by 5 bases and J by 1 base. This CDR3 spans 16 amino acids. CDR3 in DNA: TGTGCCAGCAGTTCCCCTATAGCGGGGAACACCGGGGAGCTGTTTTTT. Translated: CASSSPIAGNTGELFF. The full variable domain, in which reference TRBV9 and TRBJ2-2 provide the parts outside the CDR3, is DSGVTQTPKHLITATGQRVTLRCSPRSGDLSVYWYQQSLDQGLQFLIQYYNGEERAKGNILERFSAQQFPDLHSELNLSSLELGDSALYFCASSSPIAGNTGELFFGEGSRLTVL.

This sequence joins TRBV6-5 and TRBJ2-7, with 11 nucleotides matching TRBD1. With 6 bases clipped from V and 5 bases from J, the junction kept 9 bases outside the gene matches. The V gene's germline CDR1 is MNHEY and CDR2 SVGAGI. The CDR3 extends over 15 amino acids. This CDR3 reads CASSYGQGAQNEQYF. CDR3 coding DNA: TGTGCCAGCAGCTACGGACAGGGGGCACAGAACGAGCAGTACTTC.

The CDR3 DNA follows: TGTGCCAGCAGTTACTCGTCAGGGGGCACAAATGAGCAGTTCTTC. Encoded protein: CASSYSSGGTNEQFF. V usage is TRBV6-5 and J usage is TRBJ2-1, with TRBD1 matching 8 bases. V shed 0 bases and J 7 bases; nucleotides not matched to a gene: 5. Germline CDR1 and CDR2: MNHEY and SVGAGI. The CDR3 sequence is 15 residues long.

This clone was found a few times. CDR3 sequence: CASSLAGPNYEQYF. The CDR3 bases are TGTGCCAGCAGCTTAGCGGGACCAAACTACGAGCAGTACTTC. The chain is built from TRBV7-6 and TRBJ2-7; tentatively, D is TRBD1 or TRBD2 (5 bases each). Germline V gene lookup returns CDR1 SGHVS and CDR2 FNYEAQ. CDR3 length: 14 residues. Trimming stripped 0 bases from V and 3 bases from J, with 9 bases between.

Notes on this clone: The same CDR3 can be traced to other DNA sequences in this sample. This rearrangement joins TRBV20-1 to TRBJ2-3; no firm D call. The CDR3 consists of 10 residues. Germline CDR1 reads DFQATT; CDR2 reads SNEGSKA (reference sequence). V lost 3 bases, J lost 3 bases, and 1 base lay in between. In DNA, the CDR3 is TGCAGTGCTAGGACAGATACGCAGTATTTT. Amino acid sequence: CSARTDTQYF.

The rearrangement links TRBV9 to TRBJ2-2, with TRBD2 as a possible D gene (6 bases). This CDR3 is 14 amino acids long. V was trimmed by 3 bases and J by 6 bases, leaving 12 bases between them. In germline, CDR1 is SGDLS, CDR2 YYNGEE. The CDR3 spells CASSDWRGAGELFF. The CDR3 region has the DNA TGTGCCAGCAGCGATTGGCGGGGTGCCGGGGAGCTGTTTTTT. Full variable domain (missing parts from reference TRBV9 and TRBJ2-2): DSGVTQTPKHLITATGQRVTLRCSPRSGDLSVYWYQQSLDQGLQFLIQYYNGEERAKGNILERFSAQQFPDLHSELNLSSLELGDSALYFCASSDWRGAGELFFGEGSRLTVL.

The rearrangement uses TRBV19 and TRBJ2-1, with D unclear. From germline, CDR1 is LNHDA and CDR2 SQIVND (reference sequence). V gave up 5 bases and J gave up 4 bases, with 6 bases separating them. CDR3 size: 12 residues. The CDR3 is CASSATYNEQFF. CDR3 sequence (DNA): TGTGCCAGTAGTGCTACATACAATGAGCAGTTCTTC.

V usage is TRBV4-1 and J usage is TRBJ2-7, with D uncertain. Germline V gene sequence: CDR1 MGHRA, CDR2 YSYEKL. The CDR3 loop spans 15 amino acids. Trimming stripped 1 base from V and 5 bases from J, with 15 bases between. CDR3 loop: CASSQANSISDEQYF. In DNA, the CDR3 is TGCGCCAGCAGCCAAGCGAACAGTATAAGTGACGAGCAGTACTTC.

The chain uses TRBV27 and TRBJ1-2; no firm D call. Germline assignment: CDR1 MNHEY and CDR2 SMNVEV (reference sequence). Deletions cut 3 bases from V and 6 bases from J, with 11 bases between. The CDR3 has 13 amino acids. The CDR3 protein is CASSFIGNNGYTF. In DNA, the CDR3 is TGTGCCAGCAGTTTTATTGGGAATAATGGCTACACCTTC.

This clone came up once. The CDR3 region is CSAGDGLTEAFF. In DNA, the CDR3 is TGCAGCGCTGGGGACGGACTCACTGAAGCTTTCTTT. V and J are TRBV29-1 and TRBJ1-1, with a possible D match to TRBD1 (5 bases). The CDR3 runs to 12 residues. Germline V gene sequence: CDR1 SQVTM, CDR2 ANQGSEA. The V end lost 7 bases, the J end lost 4 bases, and 13 bases lay between the germline ends.

This chain joins TRBV27 and TRBJ1-5; a possible D gene is TRBD1 (6 bases). The V end was cut by 9 bases, the J end by 7 bases, with 19 bases between. The CDR3 has 14 amino acids. Germline V gene lookup returns CDR1 MNHEY and CDR2 SMNVEV (reference sequence). CDR3 in DNA: TGTGCCAGAACCCTACAGGGTACAGTACAGCCCCAGCATTTT. Amino acids: CARTLQGTVQPQHF.

In regard to this clone: The identical CDR3 is also encoded by other nucleotide sequences in the sample. This rearrangement joins TRBV27 to TRBJ2-7; 8 bases agree with TRBD1. CDR1 is MNHEY and CDR2 is SMNVEV in the germline V gene (reference sequence). V lost 0 bases, J lost 2 bases, and 6 bases stayed unmatched. This CDR3 has 16 amino acids. CDR3 DNA sequence: TGTGCCAGCAGTTTATCGTATGGGACAGGCACCTACGAGCAGTACTTC. It translates to CASSLSYGTGTYEQYF.